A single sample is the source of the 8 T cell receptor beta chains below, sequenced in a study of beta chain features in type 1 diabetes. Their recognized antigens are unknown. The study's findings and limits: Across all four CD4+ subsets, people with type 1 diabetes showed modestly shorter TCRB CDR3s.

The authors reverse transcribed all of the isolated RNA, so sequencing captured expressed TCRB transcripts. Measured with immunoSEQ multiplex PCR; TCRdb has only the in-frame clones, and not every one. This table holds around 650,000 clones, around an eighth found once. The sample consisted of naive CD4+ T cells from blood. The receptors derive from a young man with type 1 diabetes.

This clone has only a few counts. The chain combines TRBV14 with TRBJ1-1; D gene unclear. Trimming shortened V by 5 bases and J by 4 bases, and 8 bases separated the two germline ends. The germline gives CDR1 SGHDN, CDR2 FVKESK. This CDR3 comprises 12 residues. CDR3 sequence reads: CASSWGSTEAFF. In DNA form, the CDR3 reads TGTGCCAGCAGCTGGGGTAGCACTGAAGCTTTCTTT. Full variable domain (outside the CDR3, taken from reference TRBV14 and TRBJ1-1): EAGVTQFPSHSVIEKGQTVTLRCDPISGHDNLYWYRRVMGKEIKFLLHFVKESKQDESGMPNNRFLAERTGGTYSTLKVQPAELEDSGVYFCASSWGSTEAFFGQGTRLTVV.

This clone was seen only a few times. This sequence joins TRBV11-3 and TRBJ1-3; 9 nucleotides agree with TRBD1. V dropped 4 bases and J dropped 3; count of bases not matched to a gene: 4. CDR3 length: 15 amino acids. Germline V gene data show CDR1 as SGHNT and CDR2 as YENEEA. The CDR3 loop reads CASSSGQGSGNTIYF. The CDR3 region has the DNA TGTGCCAGCAGCTCGGGACAGGGAAGTGGAAACACCATATATTTT.

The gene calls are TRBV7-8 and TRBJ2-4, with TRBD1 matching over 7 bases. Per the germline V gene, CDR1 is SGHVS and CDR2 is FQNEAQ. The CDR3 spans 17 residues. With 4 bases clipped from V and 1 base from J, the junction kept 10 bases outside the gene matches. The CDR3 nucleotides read TGTGCCAGCAGCTATAGACAGGGTTTTACGGCCAAAAACATTCAGTACTTC. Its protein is CASSYRQGFTAKNIQYF.

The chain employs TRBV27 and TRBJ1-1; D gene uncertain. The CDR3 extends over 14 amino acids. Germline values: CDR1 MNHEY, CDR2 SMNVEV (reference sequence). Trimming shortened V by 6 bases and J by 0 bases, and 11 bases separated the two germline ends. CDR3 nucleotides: TGTGCCAGCAGCCTCAGTCGGGTGAACACTGAAGCTTTCTTT. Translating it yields CASSLSRVNTEAFF.

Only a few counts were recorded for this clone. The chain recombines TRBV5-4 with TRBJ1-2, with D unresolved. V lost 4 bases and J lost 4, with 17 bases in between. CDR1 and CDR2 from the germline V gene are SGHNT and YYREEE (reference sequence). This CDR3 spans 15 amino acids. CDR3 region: CASSTPSTVSYGYTF. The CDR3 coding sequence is TGTGCCAGCAGCACGCCATCCACAGTTTCCTATGGCTACACCTTC.

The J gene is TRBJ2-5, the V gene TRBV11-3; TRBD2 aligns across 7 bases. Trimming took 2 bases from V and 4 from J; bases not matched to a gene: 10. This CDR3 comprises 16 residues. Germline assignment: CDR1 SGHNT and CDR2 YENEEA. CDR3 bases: TGTGCCAGCAGCTTATCGGTTAGCGGGTGGGCAGAGACCCAGTACTTC. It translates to CASSLSVSGWAETQYF.

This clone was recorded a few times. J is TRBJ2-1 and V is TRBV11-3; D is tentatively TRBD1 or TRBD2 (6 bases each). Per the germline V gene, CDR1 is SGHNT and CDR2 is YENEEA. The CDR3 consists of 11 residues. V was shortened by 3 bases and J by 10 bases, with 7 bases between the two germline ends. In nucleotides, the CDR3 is TGTGCCAGCAGCTTCGGGGGCGAGCAGTTCTTC. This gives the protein CASSFGGEQFF.

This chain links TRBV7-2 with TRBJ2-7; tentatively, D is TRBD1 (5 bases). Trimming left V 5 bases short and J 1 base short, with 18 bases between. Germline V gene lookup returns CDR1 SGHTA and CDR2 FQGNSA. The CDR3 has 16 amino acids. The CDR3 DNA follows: TGTGCCAGCAGCCAATCGAAGGGGTTCGAGTCCTACGAGCAGTACTTC. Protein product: CASSQSKGFESYEQYF.